This T cell receptor beta chain was recorded in a study of preoperative IRX-2 immunotherapy in early breast cancer. Method: immunoSEQ multiplex PCR; TCRdb's copy keeps in-frame clones and lacks some. Of some 30,000 clones listed, approximately 89% were seen once; the top ten hold around 1.6%. Sample treatment: preoperative locoregional IRX-2 cytokine immunotherapy. Patients received preoperative, locoregional IRX-2 cytokine immunotherapy in a phase Ib study. Trimming shortened V by 5 bases and J by 7 bases, and 20 bases separated the two germline ends. There are 16 residues in the CDR3. Germline-derived CDR1 and CDR2 are MNHGY and SAAAGT.

The V gene is TRBV6-8, the J gene TRBJ2-2; the D gene is possibly TRBD2 (6 bases). The clonotype was recovered from a human donor with breast cancer. The specimen was tumor tissue, collected after IRX-2 immunotherapy. The chain's CDR3 is CASSTPGGSGHGELFF. The CDR3 DNA reads TGTGCCAGCAGTACCCCCGGAGGGTCTGGACACGGGGAGCTGTTTTTT.